Sequencing of this TCR beta chain was carried out in a study of shared clonotypes between healthy human individuals. Samples underwent the assay at deep level. Only in-frame clones appear in the TCRdb table, and some are missing; sequencing was by immunoSEQ multiplex PCR. The data hold 950,000 to 1,300,000 clones, with 75% observed a single time. The germline V gene has CDR1 MDHEN and CDR2 SYDVKM. The CDR3 is 14 residues long. Trimming stripped 5 bases from V and 2 bases from J, with 12 bases between. With regard to this clone: Antigen unknown.

Whole-study results and caveats: Memory subsets generally showed lower estimated richness than naive subsets.

The receptor was derived from a young man in good health. The specimen was memory CD4+ T cells sorted from blood. Sample subset: CD45RA-negative fraction. The V and J genes are TRBV28 and TRBJ2-5; D possibly corresponds to TRBD2 (5 bases). The CDR3 region is CASSLSRGQETQYF. The CDR3 region has the DNA TGTGCCAGCAGTCTTAGCCGGGGTCAAGAGACCCAGTACTTC.